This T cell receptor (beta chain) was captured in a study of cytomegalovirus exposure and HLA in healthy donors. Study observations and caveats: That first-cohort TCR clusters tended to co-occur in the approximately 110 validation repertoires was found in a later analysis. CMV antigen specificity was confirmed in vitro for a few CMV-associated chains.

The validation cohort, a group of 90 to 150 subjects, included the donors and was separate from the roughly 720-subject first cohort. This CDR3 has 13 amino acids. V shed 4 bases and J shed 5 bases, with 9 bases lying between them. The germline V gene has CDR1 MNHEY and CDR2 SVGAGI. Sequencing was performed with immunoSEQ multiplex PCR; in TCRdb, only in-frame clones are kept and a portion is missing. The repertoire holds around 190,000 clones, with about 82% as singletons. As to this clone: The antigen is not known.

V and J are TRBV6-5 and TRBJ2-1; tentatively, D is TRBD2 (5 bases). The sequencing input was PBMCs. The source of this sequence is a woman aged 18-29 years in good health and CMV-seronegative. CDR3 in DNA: TGTGCCAGCAGTTCCGGACTCGACAATGAGCAGTTCTTC. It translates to CASSSGLDNEQFF.